Included here is one TCR beta chain sequence, with context. This sample is part of a study of blood T cell repertoires in COVID-19. Study-level background: COVID-19 samples from acute and convalescent phases originated in the United States, Italy and Spain.

Some clones are missing from TCRdb's copy, which holds only in-frame ones; the method was immunoSEQ multiplex PCR. Of 450,000 or so clones listed, around 90% are singletons. Sequences were obtained from peripheral blood. This clonotype was sampled from a man younger than 30 with COVID-19, enrolled during active disease.

The CDR3 spells CASGTSGGGELFF. CDR3 nucleotides: TGTGCCAGCGGGACTAGCGGCGGCGGGGAGCTGTTTTTT. V and J are TRBV6-6 and TRBJ2-2; 11 bases fit TRBD2. CDR1 and CDR2 (germline): MNHNY, SVGAGI (reference sequence). J gave up 7 bases and V 8 bases, and 3 bases lay outside the gene matches. The CDR3 spans 13 residues.